The source of this T cell receptor (beta chain) is a study of Ad26.COV2.S vaccination and SARS-CoV-2 variants. Treatment denoted: roughly 18 received Ad26.COV2.S at low or high dose, single or two shots; roughly five received placebo; per-sample allocation not given. It was on day 63 after the first vaccine or placebo injection that samples were taken. Germline CDR1 MGHRA, CDR2 YSYEKL. This CDR3 contains 18 residues. The trim removed 1 base at V and 1 base at J, leaving 11 bases unmatched. Study conclusions and caveats: Marked by substantial breadth, spike-specific CD8+ and CD4+ T cell responses were reportedly seen after vaccination.

Turning to this clone: Antigen specificity is unknown.

Assay used: immunoSEQ multiplex PCR; TCRdb lists only in-frame clones, some missing. The sample lists 250,000 or so clones; around 88% were seen once. This material consisted of peripheral blood, taken in a trial of Ad26.COV2.S vaccine versus placebo. The origin of this receptor is a person aged 18 to 65 who received the Ad26.COV2.S COVID-19 vaccine or a placebo. This chain connects TRBV4-1 to TRBJ2-3; 7 nucleotides match TRBD2. CDR3 loop: CASSQVGRRGSRTDTQYF. Here the CDR3 DNA reads TGCGCCAGCAGCCAAGTTGGAAGGCGGGGGAGCCGCACAGATACGCAGTATTTT.